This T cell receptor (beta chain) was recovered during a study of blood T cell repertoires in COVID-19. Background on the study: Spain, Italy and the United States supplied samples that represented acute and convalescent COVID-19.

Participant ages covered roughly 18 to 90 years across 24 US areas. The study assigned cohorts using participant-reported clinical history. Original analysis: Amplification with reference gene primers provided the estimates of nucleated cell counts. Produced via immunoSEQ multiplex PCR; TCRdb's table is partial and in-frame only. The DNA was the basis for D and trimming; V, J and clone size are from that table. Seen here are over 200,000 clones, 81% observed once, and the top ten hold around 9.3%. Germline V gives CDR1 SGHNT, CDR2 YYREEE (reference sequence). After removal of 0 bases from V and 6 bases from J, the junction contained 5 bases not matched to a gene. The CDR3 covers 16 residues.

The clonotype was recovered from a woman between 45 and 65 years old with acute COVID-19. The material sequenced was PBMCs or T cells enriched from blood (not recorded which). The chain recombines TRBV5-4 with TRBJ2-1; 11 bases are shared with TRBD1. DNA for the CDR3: TGTGCCAGCAGCTTGGATGGGACAGGGGGGGGCAATGAGCAGTTCTTC. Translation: CASSLDGTGGGNEQFF.